This T cell receptor (beta chain) stems from a study of T cell responses to AZD1222 COVID-19 vaccine (dated by TCRdb to the early 2020s). Turning to the overall study: AZD1222 recipients given second doses at about 4 weeks or at about 12 weeks were pooled, since spike-specific TCR depth and breadth were not found to differ between the two schedules. TCR sequencing covered roughly 230 trial participants: some 210 given two doses of AZD1222 and 26 given two doses of MenACWY control vaccine. Trial participants were enrolled by age into 18-55, 56-69 and 70-plus year subgroups, with roughly 160, 29 and 62 TCR-sequenced participants respectively. The full study reports these points: Conclusions about previously exposed vaccinees are limited because only six or seven AZD1222 recipients were SARS-CoV-2 seropositive at baseline. Vaccine-associated CD4 TCRs spanned the whole spike protein, with dominant responses in regions 160-218 and 743-854. In the small 56-69-year group, the increase in depth fell short of significance, most likely because of low power. Most participants were white British and females outnumbered males, and the authors suggested that clonal diversity may have been underestimated. Because no day 14 peak-response samples were available, the repertoires could be characterized only after the peak T cell response. Reportedly, close to half of the unique spike-specific TCRs recognized epitopes lying outside the regions that are mutated in the B.1.351 and B.1.1.7 variants. Spike-specific TCR breadth and depth rose significantly after two AZD1222 doses compared with day 0 and with MenACWY recipients.

The sample's time point label is to be understood as: baseline before first vaccination. Vaccinee samples came from UK trials COV001 and COV002, including a single-blind randomized controlled phase 2/3 trial of AZD1222 (ChAdOx1 nCoV-19) in healthy adults. For TCRbeta chain sequencing, PBMC samples from trial participants were taken at day 0 and at day 28 after the second dose. As regards this clone: It lacks a known antigen. Base qualities are not recorded, but no much larger clone differs from it by a single base.

The CDR3 regions of human TCRbeta chains were analyzed by immunosequencing. The original pipeline was this. TCRs in the repertoires were compared against a reference library of SARS-CoV-2-specific TCRs that had been generated with the MIRA antigen-specificity platform. Breadth meant the fraction of unique TCRs that were SARS-CoV-2-associated, whereas depth meant the fraction of total T cells that were SARS-CoV-2-associated. Using the MIRA data, each spike-specific TCR was assigned both to the spike region to which the TCR was reactive and to a CD4 or CD8 class. Log10-transformed breadth and depth values were compared by one-way ANOVA with Sidak's multiple comparisons tests. Entries here come from immuneACCESS through TCRdb and include only in-frame sequences with V and J called. Some clones fail to appear in such tables; in the studies checked, an unresolved V gene covers under half of the shortfall, and the cause of the remainder is unknown. V and J calls plus clone size are reproduced from that table; the DNA served to infer D and trimming. In this sample the table shows 150,000 to 200,000 clones, approximately 90% of which occur a single time. The top ten hold around 2.6% of the sample.

In the germline V gene, CDR1 corresponds to SGHTA and CDR2 to FQGTGA. The CDR3 runs 19 residues from the cysteine to the phenylalanine. The read is trimmed to its CDR3 DNA, 57 bases read in frame from base 1. V lost 5 bases and J lost 0 bases; the stretch between them is 25 bases long. Source: peripheral blood, taken on day 0 of AZD1222 vaccination. The sequence was obtained from an adult in good health. In this chain, TRBV7-3 is recombined with TRBJ1-1; no D gene is confidently identified. The CDR3 loop reads CASSPLVGGFPLMNTEAFF. The base sequence is TGTGCCAGCAGCCCCCTTGTGGGAGGGTTCCCCCTCATGAACACTGAAGCTTTCTTT.